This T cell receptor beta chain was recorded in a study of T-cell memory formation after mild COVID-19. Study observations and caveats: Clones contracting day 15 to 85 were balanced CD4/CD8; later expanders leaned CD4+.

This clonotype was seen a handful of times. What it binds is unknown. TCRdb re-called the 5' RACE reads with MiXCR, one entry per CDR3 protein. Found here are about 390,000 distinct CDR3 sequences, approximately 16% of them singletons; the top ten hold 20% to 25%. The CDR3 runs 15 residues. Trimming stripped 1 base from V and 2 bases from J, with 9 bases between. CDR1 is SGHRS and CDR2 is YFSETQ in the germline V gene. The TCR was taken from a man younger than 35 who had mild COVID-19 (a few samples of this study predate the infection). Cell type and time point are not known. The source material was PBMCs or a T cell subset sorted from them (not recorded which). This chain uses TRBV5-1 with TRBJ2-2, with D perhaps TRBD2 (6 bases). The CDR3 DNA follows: TGCGCCAGCAGCTTGCTGGAGGGAAACACCGGGGAGCTGTTTTTT. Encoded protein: CASSLLEGNTGELFF. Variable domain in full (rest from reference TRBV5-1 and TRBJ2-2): KAGVTQTPRYLIKTRGQQVTLSCSPISGHRSVSWYQQTPGQGLQFLFEYFSETQRNKGNFPGRFSGRQFSNSRSEMNVSTLELGDSALYLCASSLLEGNTGELFFGEGSRLTVL.